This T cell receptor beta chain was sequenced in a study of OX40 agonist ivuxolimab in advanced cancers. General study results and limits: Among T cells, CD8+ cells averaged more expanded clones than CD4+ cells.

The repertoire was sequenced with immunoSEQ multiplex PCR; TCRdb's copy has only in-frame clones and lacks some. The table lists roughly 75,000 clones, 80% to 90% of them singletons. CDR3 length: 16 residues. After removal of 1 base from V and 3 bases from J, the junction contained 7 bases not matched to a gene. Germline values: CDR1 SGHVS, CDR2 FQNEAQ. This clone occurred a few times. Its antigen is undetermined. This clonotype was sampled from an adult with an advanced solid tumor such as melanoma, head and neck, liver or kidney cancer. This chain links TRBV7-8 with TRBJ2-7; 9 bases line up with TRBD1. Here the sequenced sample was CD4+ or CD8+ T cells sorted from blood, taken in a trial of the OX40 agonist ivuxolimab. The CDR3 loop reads CASSLVSGQGIYEQYF. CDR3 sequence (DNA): TGTGCCAGCAGCTTAGTATCTGGACAGGGGATCTACGAGCAGTACTTC. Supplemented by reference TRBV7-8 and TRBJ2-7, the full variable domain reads GAGVSQSPRYKVAKRGQDVALRCDPISGHVSLFWYQQALGQGPEFLTYFQNEAQLDKSGLPSDRFFAERPEGSVSTLKIQRTQQEDSAVYLCASSLVSGQGIYEQYFGPGTRLTVT.